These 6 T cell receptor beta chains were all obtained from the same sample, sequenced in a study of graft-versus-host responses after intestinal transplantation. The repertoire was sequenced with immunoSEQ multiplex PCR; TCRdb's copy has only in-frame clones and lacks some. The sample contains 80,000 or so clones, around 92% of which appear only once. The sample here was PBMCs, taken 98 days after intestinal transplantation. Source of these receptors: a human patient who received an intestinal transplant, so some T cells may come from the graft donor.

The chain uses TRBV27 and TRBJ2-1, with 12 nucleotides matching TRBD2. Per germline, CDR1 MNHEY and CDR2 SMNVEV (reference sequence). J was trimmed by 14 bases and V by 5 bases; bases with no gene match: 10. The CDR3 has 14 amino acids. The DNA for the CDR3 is TGTGCCAGCAGTCCTCGACTAGCGGGAGCCGTGGAGTTCTTC. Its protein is CASSPRLAGAVEFF.

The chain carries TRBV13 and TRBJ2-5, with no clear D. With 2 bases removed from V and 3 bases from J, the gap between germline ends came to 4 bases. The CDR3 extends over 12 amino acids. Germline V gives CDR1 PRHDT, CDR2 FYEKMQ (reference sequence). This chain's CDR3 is CASSLQEETQYF. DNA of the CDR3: TGTGCCAGCAGCTTACAGGAAGAGACCCAGTACTTC.

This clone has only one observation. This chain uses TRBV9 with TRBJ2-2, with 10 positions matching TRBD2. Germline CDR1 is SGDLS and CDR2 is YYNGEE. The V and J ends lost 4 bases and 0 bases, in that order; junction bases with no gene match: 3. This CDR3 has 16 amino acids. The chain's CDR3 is CASSLSGRSNTGELFF. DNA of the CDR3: TGTGCCAGCAGCCTTAGCGGGAGGTCGAACACCGGGGAGCTGTTTTTT.

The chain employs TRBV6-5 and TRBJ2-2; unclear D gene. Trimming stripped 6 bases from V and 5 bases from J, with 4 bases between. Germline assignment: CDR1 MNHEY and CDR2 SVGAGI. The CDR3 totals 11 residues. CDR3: CASRGTGELFF. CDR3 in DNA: TGTGCCAGCAGAGGGACCGGGGAGCTGTTTTTT.

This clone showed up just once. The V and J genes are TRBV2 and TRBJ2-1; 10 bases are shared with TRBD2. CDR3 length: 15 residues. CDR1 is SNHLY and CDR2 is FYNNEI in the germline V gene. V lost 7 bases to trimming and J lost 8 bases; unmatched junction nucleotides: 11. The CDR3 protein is CASNLLAGVVHEQFF. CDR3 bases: TGTGCCAGCAACCTCCTAGCGGGAGTTGTGCATGAGCAGTTCTTC.

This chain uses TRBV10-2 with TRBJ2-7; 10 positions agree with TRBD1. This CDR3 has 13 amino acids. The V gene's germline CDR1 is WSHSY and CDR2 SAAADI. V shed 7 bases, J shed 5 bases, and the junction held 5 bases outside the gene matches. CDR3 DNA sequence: TGCGCCAGCATGAAGACAGGGGGCAACGAGCAGTACTTC. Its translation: CASMKTGGNEQYF.